The 16 T cell receptor beta chains below were found in one sample sequenced in a study of technical replicates of blood from several donors. The protocol was immunoSEQ multiplex PCR, while the TCRdb copy is restricted to in-frame clones and leaves out a portion. The table has about 85,000 clones, about 93% seen once. The sequenced sample consisted of T cells isolated from PBMCs. The receptor set was obtained from a human donor in good health.

The CDR3 DNA is TGTGCCACCGTCCCTCAGCGCGCGAACACCGGGGAGCTGTTTTTT. This translates into CATVPQRANTGELFF. The chain combines TRBV15 with TRBJ2-2; no clear D. Trimming stripped 8 bases from V and 0 bases from J, with 13 bases between. The CDR3 loop spans 15 amino acids. CDR1 is LNHNV, CDR2 YYDKDF, per germline (reference sequence).

The chain combines TRBV19 with TRBJ1-5; 12 bases match TRBD1. Looked up from germline, CDR1 is LNHDA and CDR2 is SQIVND (reference sequence). This CDR3 has 15 amino acids. V was pared by 5 bases and J by 6 bases, with 5 bases of the junction left unmatched. CDR3 in DNA: TGTGCCAGTAGTCCGGGACAGGGGGCTGGTCAGCCCCAGCATTTT. Translating it yields CASSPGQGAGQPQHF.

CDR3 sequence reads: CATSKRTLNTEAFF. The CDR3 DNA follows: TGTGCCACCAGCAAAAGGACATTAAACACTGAAGCTTTCTTT. This chain links TRBV15 with TRBJ1-1; D possibly corresponds to TRBD1 (5 bases). Trimming cost V 4 bases and J 2 bases, with 11 bases left between them. The CDR3 is made up of 14 amino acids. The V gene's germline CDR1 is LNHNV and CDR2 YYDKDF (reference sequence).

The chain employs TRBV27 and TRBJ2-7, with 7 bases aligning to TRBD2. Trimming removed 5 bases from V and 3 bases from J; junction bases left unmatched: 4. This CDR3 has 13 residues. The germline V gene encodes CDR1 MNHEY and CDR2 SMNVEV (reference sequence). CDR3 loop: CASSPRTSYEQYF. CDR3 in DNA: TGTGCCAGCAGTCCCCGGACTAGCTACGAGCAGTACTTC.

The chain is built from TRBV6-6 and TRBJ1-2, with D possibly TRBD1 on 5 matching bases. The CDR3 is 14 residues long. The V end was cut by 5 bases, the J end by 2 bases, with 12 bases between. The germline V gene encodes CDR1 MNHNY and CDR2 SVGAGI (reference sequence). CDR3 amino acids: CASSPIQGNYGYTF. The DNA for the CDR3 is TGTGCCAGCAGTCCGATCCAGGGAAACTATGGCTACACCTTC.

This chain connects TRBV4-1 to TRBJ2-1; TRBD2 is a possible D gene (6 bases). The V end lost 1 base, the J end lost 2 bases, and 9 bases lay between the germline ends. The CDR3 runs to 15 residues. The germline gives CDR1 MGHRA, CDR2 YSYEKL. CDR3 loop: CASSQALATYNEQFF. The CDR3 coding sequence is TGCGCCAGCAGCCAAGCACTAGCCACCTACAATGAGCAGTTCTTC.

The V call is TRBV4-1, the J call TRBJ2-2; D gene uncertain. This CDR3 contains 16 residues. CDR1 and CDR2 from the germline V gene are MGHRA and YSYEKL. V was clipped by 1 base and J by 3 bases, with 12 bases between them. DNA of the CDR3: TGCGCCAGCAGCCAAGGAAGAACTCACCACACCGGGGAGCTGTTTTTT. Translating it yields CASSQGRTHHTGELFF.

The V gene is TRBV7-9, the J gene TRBJ1-5, with D unclear. Germline V gives CDR1 SEHNR, CDR2 FQNEAQ (reference sequence). This CDR3 contains 14 residues. Trimming left V 5 bases short and J 2 bases short, with 10 bases between. The CDR3 spells CASSRPEGNQPQHF. The CDR3, as DNA: TGTGCCAGCAGCCGGCCCGAGGGCAATCAGCCCCAGCATTTT.

The chain has TRBV5-1 and TRBJ2-1; no clear D. Germline CDR1 reads SGHRS; CDR2 reads YFSETQ. V lost 10 bases, J lost 5 bases, and 10 bases lay in between. This CDR3 is 11 amino acids long. The CDR3 DNA sequence: TGCGCCGCTCGCGCGAACAATGAGCAGTTCTTC. Its protein is CAARANNEQFF.

CDR3 DNA sequence: TGTGCCAGCAGCGACTCTTTCTACAATGAGCAGTTCTTC. Encoded protein: CASSDSFYNEQFF. The rearrangement joins TRBV9 to TRBJ2-1; D call uncertain. Trimming removed 3 bases from V and 3 bases from J, with 7 bases in between. This CDR3 region has 13 residues. Germline CDR1 SGDLS, CDR2 YYNGEE.

The chain uses TRBV5-1 and TRBJ2-5; D perhaps matches TRBD2 (6 bases). The CDR3 runs 17 residues. CDR1 is SGHRS, CDR2 YFSETQ, per germline. V was shortened by 3 bases and J by 3 bases, with 21 bases between the two germline ends. The CDR3 DNA follows: TGCGCCAGCAGCTCGGGAGAGGGGAGGCCCTCGGAAGAGACCCAGTACTTC. Amino acids: CASSSGEGRPSEETQYF.

This chain uses TRBV10-1 with TRBJ1-5; D is unresolved. The CDR3 loop spans 12 amino acids. Trimming took 6 bases from V and 2 from J, leaving 5 bases between them. Germline CDR1 and CDR2: WNHNN and SYGVQD (reference sequence). As DNA, the CDR3 is TGCGCCAGCAGCATAGGCAATCAGCCCCAGCATTTT. Translating gives CASSIGNQPQHF.

The chain carries TRBV6-5 and TRBJ1-1; 8 nucleotides line up with TRBD1. V lost 4 bases, J lost 11 bases, and 18 bases stayed unmatched. The CDR3 spans 16 residues. CDR1 is MNHEY, CDR2 SVGAGI, per germline. The CDR3 sequence is CASSSRVGQGFSRAFF. The CDR3 DNA follows: TGTGCCAGCAGTTCTCGAGTAGGACAGGGATTTTCCCGGGCTTTCTTT.

The chain's CDR3 is CASSESKGGSQHF. The CDR3 region has the DNA TGTGCCAGCAGTGAATCCAAAGGCGGGTCCCAGCATTTT. The chain recombines TRBV6-1 with TRBJ1-5, with unresolved D. Germline-derived CDR1 and CDR2 are MNHNS and SASEGT. V shed 2 bases and J shed 11 bases, with 13 bases lying between them. The CDR3 runs 13 residues.

This rearrangement joins TRBV30 to TRBJ2-7; weak D call: TRBD2 (7 bases). Germline values: CDR1 GTSNPN, CDR2 SVGIG (reference sequence). The CDR3 is 12 residues long. Trimming pared 5 bases from V and 5 bases from J, leaving 13 bases between. CDR3 in DNA: TGTGCCTGGGCCGGCGGGGGCAACGAGCAGTACTTC. This gives the protein CAWAGGGNEQYF.

The chain recombines TRBV2 with TRBJ1-1, with D possibly matching TRBD1 (5 bases). This CDR3 spans 15 amino acids. Germline V CDR1 and CDR2: SNHLY, FYNNEI. Trimming removed 7 bases from V and 3 bases from J, with 18 bases in between. The CDR3 DNA reads as TGTGCCAGCAAGATGGGCTCGGGGGAGGACACTGAAGCTTTCTTT. As protein: CASKMGSGEDTEAFF.